This passage covers 7 T cell receptor beta chains from one sample sequenced in a study of blood T cell repertoires in COVID-19. Method: immunoSEQ multiplex PCR; TCRdb's copy keeps in-frame clones and lacks some. Found here are roughly 78,000 clones, approximately 89% of them singletons; the top ten hold roughly 2%. Sample: peripheral blood. These receptors all stem from a woman between 55 and 75 years old with acute or convalescent COVID-19.

The chain carries TRBV24-1 and TRBJ2-7; 8 positions match TRBD2. The CDR3 is 16 residues long. Germline CDR1 and CDR2: KGHDR and SFDVKD. J lost 2 bases, V lost 8 bases, and 13 bases had no gene match. The CDR3 sequence: CATTPGRAGRPYEQYF. CDR3 nucleotide sequence: TGTGCCACCACCCCCGGGAGGGCAGGTCGGCCCTACGAGCAGTACTTC.

The V call is TRBV28, the J call TRBJ2-7; D is undetermined. This CDR3 is 10 amino acids long. From germline, CDR1 is MDHEN and CDR2 SYDVKM. Trimming removed 6 bases from V and 7 bases from J, with 7 bases in between. This CDR3 is CASSHQEQYF. The CDR3 DNA sequence: TGTGCCAGCAGCCATCAAGAGCAGTACTTC.

The chain employs TRBV29-1 and TRBJ1-5; tentatively, D is TRBD1 (5 bases). The V end was cut by 1 base, the J end by 4 bases, with 11 bases between. This CDR3 spans 14 amino acids. Germline loops: CDR1 SQVTM, CDR2 ANQGSEA. CDR3 region: CSVEGGGGNQPQHF. CDR3 coding DNA: TGCAGCGTTGAAGGGGGTGGGGGGAATCAGCCCCAGCATTTT.

This sequence joins TRBV27 and TRBJ2-7; 8 nucleotides agree with TRBD1. CDR3 size: 14 residues. Trimming at V came to 4 bases and at J to 0 bases, leaving 2 bases not matched to a gene. Per the germline V gene, CDR1 is MNHEY and CDR2 is SMNVEV (reference sequence). The CDR3 sequence: CASSSGQASYEQYF. In DNA form, the CDR3 reads TGTGCCAGCAGTTCGGGACAGGCCTCCTACGAGCAGTACTTC.

This chain joins TRBV11-2 and TRBJ2-1; no clear D gene. This CDR3 spans 15 amino acids. V was shortened by 6 bases and J by 4 bases, with 16 bases between the two germline ends. CDR1 and CDR2 from the germline V gene are SGHAT and FQNNGV. The CDR3 loop reads CASRKPTTTYNEQFF. The CDR3 DNA sequence: TGTGCCAGCAGAAAGCCCACTACGACTTACAATGAGCAGTTCTTC.

The chain combines TRBV13 with TRBJ2-1; D is perhaps TRBD2 (6 bases). The CDR3 has 14 residues. Trimming removed 8 bases from V and 9 bases from J, with 20 bases in between. Per the germline V gene, CDR1 is PRHDT and CDR2 is FYEKMQ (reference sequence). CDR3: CASDVGPGRSEQFF. The CDR3 bases are TGTGCCAGCGATGTGGGTCCTGGGAGGAGTGAGCAGTTCTTC.

The V call is TRBV20-1, the J call TRBJ1-2; D is possibly TRBD1 (5 bases). In germline, CDR1 is DFQATT, CDR2 SNEGSKA (reference sequence). V was pared by 0 bases and J by 8 bases, with 7 bases between. The CDR3 length is 11 residues. The CDR3 loop reads CSARDRGGYTF. The CDR3, as DNA: TGCAGTGCTAGAGACCGGGGGGGCTACACCTTC.